The 15 T cell receptor beta chains reported below all come from one sample, sequenced in a study of shared clonotypes between healthy human individuals. Measured with immunoSEQ multiplex PCR; TCRdb has only the in-frame clones, and not every one. The sample lists about 1,500,000 clones, more than 95% seen once, with over 1% in the top ten. Sequenced sample: naive CD4+ T cells sorted from blood. The subset here: CD45RA+ positively selected. The source of these receptors is a man aged 25-45 years in good health.

V usage is TRBV15 and J usage is TRBJ2-3; D remains ambiguous. Trimming removed 0 bases from V and 4 bases from J, with 8 bases in between. The CDR3 extends over 14 amino acids. CDR1 and CDR2 from the germline V gene are LNHNV and YYDKDF (reference sequence). The CDR3 loop is CATSRDLVPDTQYF. The CDR3 nucleotides are TGTGCCACCAGCAGAGATCTCGTCCCAGATACGCAGTATTTT.

V is TRBV7-6 and J is TRBJ2-1, with 12 bases identical to TRBD2. V dropped 2 bases and J dropped 4; count of bases not matched to a gene: 6. The CDR3 is 17 amino acids. Germline V gives CDR1 SGHVS, CDR2 FNYEAQ. CDR3 region: CASSLRSSGRAYNEQFF. The CDR3 coding sequence is TGTGCCAGCAGCTTACGATCTAGCGGGAGGGCTTACAATGAGCAGTTCTTC.

V and J are TRBV27 and TRBJ1-2; maybe TRBD1 (5 bases). The germline V gene has CDR1 MNHEY and CDR2 SMNVEV (reference sequence). V dropped 2 bases and J dropped 2 bases, with 21 bases sitting between them. The CDR3 extends over 18 amino acids. The CDR3 bases are TGTGCCAGCAGTTTAAGAGGTCTAGGAGGGGCCAAGAACTATGGCTACACCTTC. It codes for CASSLRGLGGAKNYGYTF.

The V and J genes are TRBV5-1 and TRBJ2-1; no clear D gene. Germline CDR1 reads SGHRS; CDR2 reads YFSETQ. The V and J ends lost 6 bases and 5 bases respectively, with 15 bases between them. The CDR3 length is 14 residues. CDR3 nucleotide sequence: TGCGCCAGCACCCTAAACACTGCTGACAATGAGCAGTTCTTC. Its protein is CASTLNTADNEQFF. Looking up the rest from reference TRBV5-1 and TRBJ2-1 gives the full variable domain: KAGVTQTPRYLIKTRGQQVTLSCSPISGHRSVSWYQQTPGQGLQFLFEYFSETQRNKGNFPGRFSGRQFSNSRSEMNVSTLELGDSALYLCASTLNTADNEQFFGPGTRLTVL.

The V gene is TRBV30, the J gene TRBJ1-2; TRBD1 agrees at 7 bases. V shed 4 bases, J shed 2 bases, and the junction held 4 bases outside the gene matches. The CDR3 contains 13 residues. CDR1 is GTSNPN, CDR2 SVGIG, per germline (reference sequence). CDR3 sequence reads: CAWNRGRNYGYTF. In DNA, the CDR3 is TGTGCCTGGAATAGGGGGCGAAACTATGGCTACACCTTC.

The V and J genes are TRBV6-5 and TRBJ1-4, with 7 positions matching TRBD1. There are 14 residues in the CDR3. CDR1 is MNHEY and CDR2 is SVGAGI in the germline V gene. After removal of 5 bases from V and 5 bases from J, the junction contained 5 bases not matched to a gene. The CDR3 region is CASSPTGQNEKLFF. For the CDR3, the DNA is TGTGCCAGCAGTCCTACGGGACAGAATGAAAAACTGTTTTTT.

The chain joins TRBV28 to TRBJ1-5; D remains ambiguous. V dropped 3 bases and J dropped 4 bases, with 13 bases sitting between them. Germline V gives CDR1 MDHEN, CDR2 SYDVKM. This CDR3 spans 15 amino acids. Here the CDR3 DNA reads TGTGCCAGCAGTTTTCTGGACGGATTAAATCAGCCCCAGCATTTT. It yields the protein CASSFLDGLNQPQHF.

The V gene is TRBV19, the J gene TRBJ2-3, with 7 bases fitting TRBD2. CDR1 is LNHDA, CDR2 SQIVND, per germline (reference sequence). The V gene end was trimmed by 5 bases and the J gene end by 9 bases; junction bases not matched to a gene: 8. The CDR3 sequence is 13 residues long. CDR3 nucleotide sequence: TGTGCCAGTAGTTTGAGACTAGCCCGGACGCAGTATTTT. Protein sequence: CASSLRLARTQYF.

About this clone: This CDR3 is also generated by other DNA sequences in the sample. This rearrangement joins TRBV5-1 to TRBJ2-7; unclear D gene. The CDR3 is 13 amino acids. CDR1 and CDR2 (germline): SGHRS, YFSETQ. The V gene lost 0 bases and the J gene lost 3 bases, with 7 bases spanning the gap. The CDR3: CASSLALFYEQYF. CDR3 nucleotides: TGCGCCAGCAGCTTGGCCTTGTTCTACGAGCAGTACTTC.

The genes are TRBV18 and TRBJ2-2; D may be TRBD1 or TRBD2 (5 bases each). CDR3 length: 18 residues. CDR1 KGHSH and CDR2 LQKENI come from the germline V gene. Trimming left V 2 bases short and J 0 bases short, with 16 bases between. The CDR3 loop is CASSPTPGRGPNTGELFF. The DNA for the CDR3 is TGTGCCAGCTCACCAACTCCGGGACGGGGTCCGAACACCGGGGAGCTGTTTTTT.

This clone is a singleton in its sample. The chain has TRBV5-1 and TRBJ1-1; tentatively, D is TRBD1 (6 bases). V was cut by 5 bases and J by 1 base, with 15 bases left in between. The CDR3 is made up of 15 amino acids. Germline CDR1 reads SGHRS; CDR2 reads YFSETQ. The CDR3 region has the DNA TGCGCCAGCAGTCAGACAGGACTTAAGAACACTGAAGCTTTCTTT. As protein: CASSQTGLKNTEAFF. The full variable domain, its missing parts supplied by reference TRBV5-1 and TRBJ1-1, is KAGVTQTPRYLIKTRGQQVTLSCSPISGHRSVSWYQQTPGQGLQFLFEYFSETQRNKGNFPGRFSGRQFSNSRSEMNVSTLELGDSALYLCASSQTGLKNTEAFFGQGTRLTVV.

This clone was seen once. This sequence joins TRBV4-1 and TRBJ2-7; 9 positions match TRBD2. V was pared by 4 bases and J by 3 bases, with 10 bases of the junction left unmatched. CDR1 is MGHRA and CDR2 is YSYEKL in the germline V gene. The CDR3 is 16 amino acids. The CDR3 loop reads CASSPWQTSGGYEQYF. CDR3 coding DNA: TGCGCCAGCAGCCCGTGGCAGACTAGCGGCGGCTACGAGCAGTACTTC.

The chain recombines TRBV6-1 with TRBJ2-7; 8 nucleotides line up with TRBD1. After removal of 3 bases from V and 5 bases from J, the junction contained 6 bases not matched to a gene. Germline V gives CDR1 MNHNS, CDR2 SASEGT. The CDR3 extends over 14 amino acids. The CDR3 nucleotides are TGTGCCAGCAGTGACGGACAGGGATGGGACGAGCAGTACTTC. Its protein is CASSDGQGWDEQYF.

J is TRBJ1-1 and V is TRBV2; unclear D gene. The V end lost 10 bases, the J end lost 0 bases, and 12 bases lay between the germline ends. The CDR3 length is 13 residues. Germline V CDR1 and CDR2: SNHLY, FYNNEI. This CDR3 reads CATHTELNTEAFF. The DNA for the CDR3 is TGTGCCACCCACACAGAGCTGAACACTGAAGCTTTCTTT.

The chain joins TRBV28 to TRBJ1-2; D unclear. Trimming removed 1 base at V and 7 bases at J, with 13 bases between. Germline loops: CDR1 MDHEN, CDR2 SYDVKM. The CDR3 consists of 14 residues. The CDR3 DNA follows: TGTGCCAGCAGTTTATCGCGGCAGAGGACTGGCTACACCTTC. Residues: CASSLSRQRTGYTF.